This T cell receptor beta chain comes out of a study of identifying expanded T cells in peripheral blood. No infections or other immune events were documented during collection. The table came from immunoSEQ multiplex PCR; TCRdb's copy has only in-frame clones and leaves some out. The sample lists tens of thousands of clones, about 83% occurring once. This CDR3 contains 14 residues. Germline V gene sequence: CDR1 MNHEY, CDR2 SVGAGI. J lost 7 bases, V lost 2 bases, and 4 bases had no gene match. V usage is TRBV6-5 and J usage is TRBJ1-4; 7 nucleotides agree with TRBD1. This receptor was identified in a person aged 18-70 years in good health. Sequencing was done on a sample of blood. The CDR3 protein is CASSYGTDREKLFF. CDR3 nucleotide sequence: TGTGCCAGCAGTTACGGGACAGATCGTGAAAAACTGTTTTTT.